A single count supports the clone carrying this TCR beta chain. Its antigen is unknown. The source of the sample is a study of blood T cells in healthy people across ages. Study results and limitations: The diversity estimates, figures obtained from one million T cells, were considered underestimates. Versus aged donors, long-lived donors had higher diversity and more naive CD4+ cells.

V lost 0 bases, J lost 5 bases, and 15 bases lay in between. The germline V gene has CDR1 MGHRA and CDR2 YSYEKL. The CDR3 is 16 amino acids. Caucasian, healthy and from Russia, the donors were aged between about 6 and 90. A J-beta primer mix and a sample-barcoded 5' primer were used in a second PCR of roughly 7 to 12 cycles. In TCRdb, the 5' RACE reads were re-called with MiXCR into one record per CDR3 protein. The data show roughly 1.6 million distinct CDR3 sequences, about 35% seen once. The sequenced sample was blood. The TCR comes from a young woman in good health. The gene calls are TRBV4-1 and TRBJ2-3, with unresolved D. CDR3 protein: CASSQDTLLLKDTQYF. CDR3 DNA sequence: TGCGCCAGCAGCCAAGATACTCTCCTCTTAAAAGATACGCAGTATTTT.